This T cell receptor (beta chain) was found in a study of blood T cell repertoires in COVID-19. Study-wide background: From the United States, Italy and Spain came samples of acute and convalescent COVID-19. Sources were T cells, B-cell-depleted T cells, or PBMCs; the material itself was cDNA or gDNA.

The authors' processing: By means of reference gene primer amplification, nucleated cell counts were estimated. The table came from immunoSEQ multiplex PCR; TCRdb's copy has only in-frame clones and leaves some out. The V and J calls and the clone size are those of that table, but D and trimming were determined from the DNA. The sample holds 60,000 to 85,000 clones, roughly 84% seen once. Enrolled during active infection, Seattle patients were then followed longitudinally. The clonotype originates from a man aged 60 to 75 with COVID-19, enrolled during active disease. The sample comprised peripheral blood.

This CDR3 is CASSLGREGPDTQYF. The CDR3 DNA is TGCGCCAGCAGCTTGGGGCGGGAGGGCCCAGATACGCAGTATTTT. The chain recombines TRBV5-1 with TRBJ2-3; 9 nucleotides match TRBD2. This CDR3 region has 15 residues. V lost 0 bases to trimming and J lost 4 bases; unmatched junction nucleotides: 3. Germline CDR1 is SGHRS and CDR2 is YFSETQ. Variable domain in full (rest from reference TRBV5-1 and TRBJ2-3): KAGVTQTPRYLIKTRGQQVTLSCSPISGHRSVSWYQQTPGQGLQFLFEYFSETQRNKGNFPGRFSGRQFSNSRSEMNVSTLELGDSALYLCASSLGREGPDTQYFGPGTRLTVL.